The T cell receptor beta chain under discussion was sequenced for a study of Graves' ophthalmopathy and Graves' hyperthyroidism. The table lists this clonotype with many counts. The antigen is not known. Unmatched junction bases numbered 5, after V lost 3 bases and J lost 1 base. The germline CDR1 and CDR2 sequences are WNHNN and SYGVQD (reference sequence). The CDR3 consists of 16 residues. Study-wide points: For separating ophthalmopathy from stable hyperthyroidism, a 13-signature model gave 87.88% sensitivity and around 76% specificity.

The TCR beta CDR3 regions underwent amplification from RNA transcripts. HTBI primers were used in a first-round RT-PCR, which preceded a second-round multiplex PCR. From the multiplex PCR reads, TCRdb called clonotypes with MiXCR, one entry per CDR3 protein. The sample carries some 520,000 distinct CDR3 sequences, approximately 15% recorded once. The sequenced sample was blood. This receptor was identified in a woman in her 30s with Graves' ophthalmopathy. The J gene is TRBJ2-2, the V gene TRBV10-1; TRBD2 aligns across 7 bases. Here the CDR3 DNA reads TGCGCCAGCAGTGATCCGGGGGGAGTGAACACCGGGGAGCTGTTTTTT. Translated, it gives CASSDPGGVNTGELFF.